The rows below give T cell receptor beta chains drawn from one sample of a study of blood T cell repertoires in COVID-19. Sequencing was performed with immunoSEQ multiplex PCR; in TCRdb, only in-frame clones are kept and a portion is missing. The table includes around 250,000 clones, 84% detected once. Material for sequencing was peripheral blood. These receptors all stem from a human donor in a cohort sampled during active COVID-19. Both conserved end residues are part of each CDR3. A D gene is named only where the DNA matches it firmly. Expanded clones are given a class, and other clones once, few, many or no size at all.

>TRBD1|TRBJ2-7|TRBV4-3|-
CASSRSSGTGIDEQYF
TGCGCCAGCAGCCGCTCCTCCGGGACAGGGATTGACGAGCAGTACTTC
>-|TRBJ1-6|TRBV27|-
CASSLGPEIYRALHF
TGTGCCAGCAGTTTAGGGCCGGAAATTTACAGGGCCCTCCACTTT
>TRBD2|TRBJ2-3|TRBV5-1|-
CASSLGAGTDTQYF
TGCGCCAGCAGCTTGGGAGCGGGGACAGATACGCAGTATTTT
>TRBD2|TRBJ2-7|TRBV5-4|once
CASSLEGSGGSYEQYF
TGTGCCAGCAGCTTGGAGGGTAGCGGGGGATCCTACGAGCAGTACTTC
>-|TRBJ1-1|TRBV5-8|-
CASSPYRGNTEAFF
TGTGCCAGCAGCCCGTATCGGGGGAACACTGAAGCTTTCTTT
>TRBD2|TRBJ2-7|TRBV11-2|-
CASRMAGGPYEQYF
TGTGCCAGCAGAATGGCGGGAGGCCCCTACGAGCAGTACTTC
>-|TRBJ2-2|TRBV7-7|-
CASSITGNTGELFF
TGTGCTAGCAGCATAACAGGGAACACCGGGGAGCTGTTTTTT
>-|TRBJ2-4|TRBV19|-
CASSIARSGRIQYF
TGTGCCAGTAGTATAGCCAGGAGCGGACGGATTCAGTACTTC
>-|TRBJ2-2|TRBV14|-
CASSLPTGAGLNTGELFF
TGTGCCAGCAGCCTCCCCACGGGAGCGGGTCTAAACACCGGGGAGCTGTTTTTT
>-|TRBJ1-1|TRBV12-3/TRBV12-4|-
CASSFLRTEAFF
TGTGCCAGCAGTTTTCTGAGGACTGAAGCTTTCTTT
>-|TRBJ1-1|TRBV6-2/TRBV6-3|once
CASSYPPTTGRSSMNTEAFF
TGTGCCAGCAGTTACCCCCCTACGACAGGTCGCTCCTCTATGAACACTGAAGCTTTCTTT
>TRBD1|TRBJ1-1|TRBV18|-
CASSAKGQGHGEAFF
TGTGCCAGCTCTGCCAAGGGACAGGGCCACGGTGAAGCTTTCTTT
>TRBD2|TRBJ2-1|TRBV5-1|-
CASSLPRTSGDNEQFF
TGCGCCAGCAGCTTGCCCCGGACTAGCGGGGACAATGAGCAGTTCTTC
>-|TRBJ2-5|TRBV6-5|-
CASSLTGKETQYF
TGTGCCAGCAGTTTAACAGGGAAGGAGACCCAGTACTTC
>-|TRBJ2-2|TRBV10-1|-
CASSRGGADGELFF
TGCGCCAGCAGCCGAGGGGGGGCGGACGGGGAGCTGTTTTTT
>TRBD1|TRBJ1-2|TRBV19|once
CASSLGTDLYGYTF
TGTGCCAGTAGTCTAGGGACAGACCTTTATGGCTACACCTTC
>TRBD2|TRBJ2-1|TRBV6-5|-
CASPGLAGYNEQFF
TGTGCCAGCCCCGGACTAGCGGGCTACAATGAGCAGTTCTTC
>TRBD1|TRBJ1-4|TRBV4-3|-
CASSQVLGQGAGKLFF
TGCGCCAGCAGCCAAGTCCTCGGACAGGGGGCTGGAAAACTGTTTTTT
>TRBD1|TRBJ1-3|TRBV6-5|few
CASSFSPGTGGNTIYF
TGTGCCAGCAGTTTCTCTCCCGGGACAGGGGGAAACACCATATATTTT
>-|TRBJ1-5|TRBV6-5|-
CASLTLAGSNQPQHF
TGTGCCAGCCTTACCCTTGCAGGGTCCAATCAGCCCCAGCATTTT
>TRBD1|TRBJ1-3|TRBV19|-
CASIGTGKGSSGNTIYF
TGTGCCAGTATCGGGACAGGGAAAGGGAGCTCTGGAAACACCATATATTTT
>-|TRBJ1-2|TRBV6-5|-
CASRSQGSYGYTF
TGTGCCAGCAGGTCACAGGGTTCCTATGGCTACACCTTC
>TRBD1|TRBJ1-3|TRBV9|-
CASSAMTGGVNTIYF
TGTGCCAGCAGCGCAATGACAGGGGGCGTAAACACCATATATTTT
>-|TRBJ2-6|TRBV6-5|-
CASKERGKPSNVLTF
TGTGCCAGCAAGGAGCGCGGGAAACCGTCCAACGTCCTGACTTTC
>-|TRBJ2-7|TRBV5-6|few
CASSLTSGSAREQYF
TGTGCCAGCAGCTTGACATCGGGATCGGCGAGGGAGCAGTACTTC
>-|TRBJ2-1|TRBV7-8|-
CASSFQLVGEQFF
TGTGCCAGCAGCTTTCAACTAGTCGGTGAGCAGTTCTTC
>TRBD2|TRBJ2-1|TRBV9|-
CASSLSGTSLHNEQFF
TGTGCCAGCAGCCTCTCCGGGACTAGCCTTCACAATGAGCAGTTCTTC
>-|TRBJ2-3|TRBV5-6|-
CASSLVEADTPYF
TGTGCCAGCAGCTTGGTGGAGGCAGATACGCCGTATTTT
>-|TRBJ2-1|TRBV28|-
CATLNPSSYNEQFF
TGTGCCACCTTAAATCCCAGCTCCTACAATGAGCAGTTCTTC
>TRBD2|TRBJ2-1|TRBV6-5|-
CASSPLAETYNEQFF
TGTGCCAGCAGCCCCCTAGCGGAGACCTACAATGAGCAGTTCTTC
>TRBD1|TRBJ1-2|TRBV9|few
CASSVGAGGSYGYTF
TGTGCCAGCAGCGTAGGGGCAGGGGGCTCCTATGGCTACACCTTC
>-|TRBJ1-1|TRBV29-1|-
CSVRVVNTEAFF
TGCAGCGTTCGGGTGGTGAACACTGAAGCTTTCTTT
>-|TRBJ1-2|TRBV18|-
CASSPKQSTSYTF
TGTGCCAGCTCACCTAAGCAAAGTACGAGCTACACCTTC
>TRBD1|TRBJ1-5|TRBV2|-
CASSGQGNQPQHF
TGTGCCAGCAGCGGACAGGGTAATCAGCCCCAGCATTTT
>TRBD2|TRBJ2-7|TRBV10-2|-
CASRTLAGGSYEQYF
TGCGCCAGCCGTACGTTAGCGGGGGGCTCCTACGAGCAGTACTTC
>TRBD1|TRBJ1-2|TRBV6-2/TRBV6-3|-
CASSYVRQGFGYTF
TGTGCCAGCAGTTACGTGAGACAGGGTTTTGGCTACACCTTC
>-|TRBJ2-2|TRBV3-1/TRBV3-2|many
CASSQDYSALEAGELFF
TGTGCCAGCAGCCAAGATTACTCGGCCCTCGAGGCCGGGGAGCTGTTTTTT
>TRBD2|TRBJ2-1|TRBV5-1|-
CASSSVLAGGNEQFF
TGCGCCAGCAGCTCTGTTCTAGCGGGGGGCAATGAGCAGTTCTTC
>TRBD1|TRBJ1-4|TRBV5-5|-
CASSLGDRGLGPNEKLFF
TGTGCCAGCAGCTTAGGGGACAGGGGGCTGGGACCTAATGAAAAACTGTTTTTT
>TRBD2|TRBJ2-3|TRBV5-1|-
CASSLLSLAAADTQYF
TGCGCCAGCAGCCTGTTGAGTCTAGCGGCGGCAGATACGCAGTATTTT
>-|TRBJ2-7|TRBV7-8|-
CASSLRGYEQYF
TGTGCCAGCAGCTTAAGGGGGTACGAGCAGTACTTC
>-|TRBJ1-1|TRBV5-6|-
CASSLGGGADTEAFF
TGTGCCAGCAGCTTGGGTGGGGGGGCGGACACTGAAGCTTTCTTT
>-|TRBJ2-7|TRBV5-5|-
CATGPGRYEQYF
TGTGCCACCGGCCCAGGGCGCTACGAGCAGTACTTC
>TRBD2|TRBJ2-2|TRBV4-1|-
CASSQARTSGDTGELFF
TGCGCCAGCAGCCAAGCTCGGACTAGCGGGGACACCGGGGAGCTGTTTTTT
>TRBD1|TRBJ1-1|TRBV7-9|once
CAGQENTEAFF
TGTGCCGGACAGGAGAACACTGAAGCTTTCTTT
>-|TRBJ1-2|TRBV6-5|-
CASGQTKNYGYTF
TGTGCCAGCGGACAGACTAAAAACTATGGCTACACCTTC
>-|TRBJ1-2|TRBV4-1|-
CASSQVEGGPYGYTF
TGCGCCAGCAGCCAAGTAGAGGGGGGGCCCTATGGCTACACCTTC